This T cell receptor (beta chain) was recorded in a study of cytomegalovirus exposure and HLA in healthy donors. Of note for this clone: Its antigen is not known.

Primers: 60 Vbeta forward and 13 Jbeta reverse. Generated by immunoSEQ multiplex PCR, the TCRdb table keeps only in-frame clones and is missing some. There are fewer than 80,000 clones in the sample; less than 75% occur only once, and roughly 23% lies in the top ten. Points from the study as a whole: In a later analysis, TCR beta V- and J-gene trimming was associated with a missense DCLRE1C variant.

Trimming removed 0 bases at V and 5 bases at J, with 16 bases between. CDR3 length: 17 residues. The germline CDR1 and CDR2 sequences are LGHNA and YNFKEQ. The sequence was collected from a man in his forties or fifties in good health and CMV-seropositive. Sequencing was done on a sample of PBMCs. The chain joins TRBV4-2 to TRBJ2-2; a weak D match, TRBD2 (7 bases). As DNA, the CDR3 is TGTGCCAGCAGCCAAGATCCCGCCGGGGGGCGAACCGGGGAGCTGTTTTTT. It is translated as CASSQDPAGGRTGELFF.